A single sample gave rise to the 5 T cell receptor beta chains below, sequenced in a study of Tregs in tolerant kidney transplant recipients. The nonmyeloablative bone marrow transplants came from related graft donors, with transient mixed chimerism. The repertoire was sequenced with immunoSEQ multiplex PCR; TCRdb's copy has only in-frame clones and lacks some. Its table records roughly 15,000 clones. The sequences come from CD4+ T cells from blood (PBMCs), collected 12 months after the transplant. The receptors come from a human patient who received a combined kidney and bone marrow transplant. Some T cells could come from the graft donor.

Incomplete CDR3 DNA: TGTGCCAGCAGTTGGGCTAGCGGGAAGGCCTGGCTGCTTGAG. Residues: CASSWASGKAWLLE. The entire CDR3 is CASSWASGKAWLLEQFF. The chain links TRBV12-3 or TRBV12-4 to TRBJ2-1; TRBD2 aligns across 9 bases. The read ends 3 residues shy of where the CDR3 ends; the end is completed using the germline J gene. V was clipped by 4 bases and J by 9 bases; unmatched bases: 16. CDR3 length: 17 amino acids.

In regard to this clone: The CDR3 goes on 3 residues after the read ends, and that part is filled in from the germline J gene. This chain joins TRBV5-4 and TRBJ2-7, with D possibly matching TRBD2 (6 bases). Germline V lookup: CDR1 SGHNT, CDR2 YYREEE (reference sequence). CDR3 size: 14 residues. The germline V and J ends were trimmed by 4 bases and 3 bases, with 14 bases remaining between them. Incomplete CDR3 DNA: TGTGCCAGCAGCCGGACCTGGGGGGACTACGAG. Its translation: CASSRTWGDYE. The full CDR3 protein reads CASSRTWGDYEQYF. The full variable domain, in which reference TRBV5-4 and TRBJ2-7 provide the parts outside the CDR3, is ETGVTQSPTHLIKTRGQQVTLRCSSQSGHNTVSWYQQALGQGPQFIFQYYREEENGRGNFPPRFSGLQFPNYSSELNVNALELDDSALYLCASSRTWGDYEQYFGPGTRLTVT.

Points on this clone: The read ends 3 residues shy of where the CDR3 ends; the end is completed using the germline J gene. J is TRBJ2-5 and V is TRBV18; perhaps TRBD1 as D (5 bases). Trimming removed 2 bases from V and 1 base from J, with 14 bases in between. From germline, CDR1 is KGHSH and CDR2 LQKENI. This CDR3 is built from 16 residues. CDR3 DNA, as far as it was read: TGTGCCAGCTCACCAGCGATAATTAGGGGCCAAGAGACC. Its translation is CASSPAIIRGQET. The CDR3 as a whole reads CASSPAIIRGQETQYF.

Turning to this clone: The read terminates 3 residues before the CDR3 end, so the remaining end is supplied by the germline J gene. The chain carries TRBV5-1 and TRBJ2-5; 10 bases match TRBD1. The junction had 7 bases not matched to a gene; V was cut back by 0 bases and J by 5 bases. CDR3 length equals 16 residues. Germline-derived CDR1 and CDR2 are SGHRS and YFSETQ. The sequenced CDR3 bases are TGCGCCAGCAGCTTGGGGCGACAGGGGGCTTGGGAGACC. Protein: CASSLGRQGAWET. The complete CDR3 sequence is CASSLGRQGAWETQYF.

Turning to this clone: The read is 3 residues too short to cover the CDR3 end, so that end is filled in from the germline J gene. The chain joins TRBV7-2 to TRBJ2-7; unclear D gene. The CDR3 contains 15 residues. Deletions cut 2 bases from V and 2 bases from J, with 13 bases between. The germline V gene has CDR1 SGHTA and CDR2 FQGNSA. The CDR3 sequence: CASSLIHAEAYEQYF. Incomplete CDR3 DNA: TGTGCCAGCAGCTTAATACACGCAGAAGCCTACGAG.